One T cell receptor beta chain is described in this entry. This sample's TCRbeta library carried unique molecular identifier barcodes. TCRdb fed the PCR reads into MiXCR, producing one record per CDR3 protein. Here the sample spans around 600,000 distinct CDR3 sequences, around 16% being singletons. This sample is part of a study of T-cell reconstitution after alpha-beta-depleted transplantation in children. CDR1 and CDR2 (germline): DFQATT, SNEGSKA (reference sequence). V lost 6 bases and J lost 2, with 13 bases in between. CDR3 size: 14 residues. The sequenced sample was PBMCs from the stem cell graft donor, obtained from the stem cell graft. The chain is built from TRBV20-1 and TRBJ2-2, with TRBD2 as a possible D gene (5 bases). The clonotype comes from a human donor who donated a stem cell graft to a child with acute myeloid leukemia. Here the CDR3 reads CSASLGGNTGELFF. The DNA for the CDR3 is TGCAGTGCCAGCCTTGGAGGAAACACCGGGGAGCTGTTTTTT.